Each of the 27 T cell receptor beta chains below was sequenced from the same sample in a study of blood T cells in healthy people across ages. It was with a sample-barcoded 5' primer and a J-beta primer mix that a second PCR of about 7 to 12 cycles was run. TCRdb analysed the 5' RACE reads with MiXCR anew, one entry per CDR3 protein. The sample records roughly 2 million distinct CDR3 sequences, roughly 52% being singletons. Sequences were obtained from blood. The source is a woman aged 40 to 49 in good health.

This clonotype has only one observation. The chain uses TRBV27 and TRBJ1-1; 9 positions match TRBD1. V was clipped by 5 bases and J by 1 base; unmatched bases: 14. The length of the CDR3 is 18 residues. CDR1 and CDR2 from the germline V gene are MNHEY and SMNVEV (reference sequence). The CDR3 bases are TGTGCCAGCAGTCCTCTCCTGACAGGGGGAAGGACGAACACTGAAGCTTTCTTT. This sequence encodes CASSPLLTGGRTNTEAFF.

V is TRBV20-1 and J is TRBJ2-3; D not certain. Trimming pared 0 bases from V and 4 bases from J, leaving 8 bases between. Germline V CDR1 and CDR2: DFQATT, SNEGSKA (reference sequence). This CDR3 region has 13 residues. The CDR3 loop is CSARDLVSDTQYF. The CDR3 coding sequence is TGCAGTGCTAGAGATCTGGTTTCAGATACGCAGTATTTT.

The rearrangement links TRBV7-9 to TRBJ2-7; 10 bases are a match to TRBD1. The germline V gene has CDR1 SEHNR and CDR2 FQNEAQ (reference sequence). V dropped 4 bases and J dropped 2; count of bases not matched to a gene: 8. The CDR3 sequence is 16 residues long. CDR3 protein: CASSSKSGTGAYEQYF. Written as DNA, the CDR3 is TGTGCCAGCAGCTCGAAGAGCGGGACAGGGGCCTACGAGCAGTACTTC.

This clonotype was observed a handful of times. For the CDR3, the DNA is TGTGCCAGCAGCTTATCAATAGCGGGGTCCTCCTACAATGAGCAGTTCTTC. Protein: CASSLSIAGSSYNEQFF. The J gene is TRBJ2-1, the V gene TRBV7-6, with TRBD2 identical over 8 bases. In germline, CDR1 is SGHVS, CDR2 FNYEAQ. With 2 bases clipped from V and 0 bases from J, the junction kept 6 bases outside the gene matches. The length of the CDR3 is 17 residues. Variable domain in full (rest from reference TRBV7-6 and TRBJ2-1): GAGVSQSPRYKVTKRGQDVALRCDPISGHVSLYWYRQALGQGPEFLTYFNYEAQQDKSGLPNDRFSAERPEGSISTLTIQRTEQRDSAMYRCASSLSIAGSSYNEQFFGPGTRLTVL.

This clonotype has at least ten counts. The genes are TRBV20-1 and TRBJ2-1; the D gene is possibly TRBD2 (6 bases). The CDR3 extends over 12 amino acids. V dropped 4 bases and J dropped 4 bases, with 8 bases sitting between them. CDR1 is DFQATT and CDR2 is SNEGSKA in the germline V gene (reference sequence). The chain's CDR3 is CSAKRGYNEQFF. The CDR3 bases are TGCAGTGCTAAACGGGGGTACAATGAGCAGTTCTTC.

This clonotype was counted ten times or more. This chain connects TRBV29-1 to TRBJ2-7; 9 bases match TRBD1. CDR3 length: 12 amino acids. Trimming removed 4 bases from V and 5 bases from J; junction bases left unmatched: 3. Germline assignment: CDR1 SQVTM and CDR2 ANQGSEA. The CDR3 is CSVGDRVHEQYF. CDR3 bases: TGCAGCGTTGGGGACAGGGTCCACGAGCAGTACTTC.

The J gene is TRBJ2-1, the V gene TRBV6-5; 10 bases are shared with TRBD1. V gave up 4 bases and J gave up 5 bases; unmatched junction bases: 11. The CDR3 length is 17 residues. The germline V gene has CDR1 MNHEY and CDR2 SVGAGI. The CDR3 reads CASSSGQGGLWDNEQFF. CDR3 DNA sequence: TGTGCCAGCAGTTCCGGACAGGGGGGATTATGGGACAATGAGCAGTTCTTC.

The rearrangement links TRBV7-2 to TRBJ1-2, with D hard to call. CDR3 size: 15 residues. Germline V gene sequence: CDR1 SGHTA, CDR2 FQGNSA. V was shortened by 2 bases and J by 0 bases, with 10 bases between the two germline ends. The CDR3 loop reads CASSLTGDPNYGYTF. CDR3 in DNA: TGTGCCAGCAGCTTAACCGGGGATCCTAACTATGGCTACACCTTC.

This clonotype was detected only a few times. The chain recombines TRBV3-1 with TRBJ2-3; D not resolved. Germline CDR1 and CDR2: LGHDT and YNNKEL (reference sequence). The CDR3 runs 15 residues. Trimming pared 0 bases from V and 6 bases from J, leaving 13 bases between. CDR3 in amino acids: CASSQDDGGVDTQYF. In DNA, the CDR3 is TGTGCCAGCAGCCAAGACGACGGTGGAGTTGATACGCAGTATTTT.

The chain employs TRBV27 and TRBJ2-7; 9 nucleotides agree with TRBD2. Germline loops: CDR1 MNHEY, CDR2 SMNVEV (reference sequence). CDR3 size: 17 residues. The V gene end was trimmed by 5 bases and the J gene end by 0 bases; junction bases not matched to a gene: 11. The CDR3 loop reads CASSLNSGGLSSYEQYF. CDR3 DNA: TGTGCCAGCAGTCTGAATAGCGGGGGCCTTAGCTCCTACGAGCAGTACTTC.

J is TRBJ2-3 and V is TRBV24-1; D is ambiguous. V lost 6 bases and J 0 bases, leaving 9 bases between the germline ends. This CDR3 region has 14 residues. The V gene's germline CDR1 is KGHDR and CDR2 SFDVKD. The CDR3 sequence: CATSRHSSTDTQYF. CDR3 nucleotides: TGTGCCACCAGTCGGCACTCTAGCACAGATACGCAGTATTTT.

V gene TRBV15 combines with J gene TRBJ2-2; a weak D match, TRBD1 (5 bases). Germline assignment: CDR1 LNHNV and CDR2 YYDKDF (reference sequence). V dropped 1 base and J dropped 0 bases, with 6 bases sitting between them. This CDR3 has 15 amino acids. The DNA for the CDR3 is TGTGCCACCAGCAGAGCAGGGCCGAACACCGGGGAGCTGTTTTTT. Translating gives CATSRAGPNTGELFF.

This clonotype was picked up a small number of times. V usage is TRBV24-1 and J usage is TRBJ2-5, with 10 bases matching TRBD2. With V trimmed by 5 bases and J by 3 bases, 5 bases remained unmatched. Germline lookup yields CDR1 KGHDR and CDR2 SFDVKD. The CDR3 contains 15 residues. This chain's CDR3 is CATSAILAGEETQYF. Written as DNA, the CDR3 is TGTGCCACCAGTGCGATCCTAGCGGGGGAAGAGACCCAGTACTTC.

This sequence joins TRBV12-5 and TRBJ2-1, with D uncertain. This CDR3 comprises 12 residues. The V end lost 2 bases, the J end lost 6 bases, and 5 bases lay between the germline ends. From germline, CDR1 is LGHNT and CDR2 FRNRAP. CDR3 sequence: CASGLYGNEQFF. The CDR3 coding sequence is TGTGCTAGTGGTTTGTACGGCAATGAGCAGTTCTTC.

The chain uses TRBV6-2 or TRBV6-3 and TRBJ1-2; perhaps TRBD1 as D (6 bases). The length of the CDR3 is 17 residues. Trimming left V 0 bases short and J 1 base short, with 15 bases between. Germline assignment: CDR1 MNHEY and CDR2 SVGEGT. The CDR3 loop reads CASSYSDSITFNYGYTF. CDR3 nucleotide sequence: TGTGCCAGCAGTTACTCGGACAGCATAACCTTTAACTATGGCTACACCTTC.

The chain joins TRBV2 to TRBJ1-5; no clear D gene. V lost 7 bases, J lost 2 bases, and 15 bases lay in between. Looked up from germline, CDR1 is SNHLY and CDR2 is FYNNEI. The CDR3 sequence is 15 residues long. The CDR3 sequence is CASNEDQRGNQPQHF. The CDR3 nucleotides are TGTGCCAGCAATGAGGACCAACGTGGCAATCAGCCCCAGCATTTT.

The chain recombines TRBV27 with TRBJ1-1; no clear D gene. This CDR3 has 13 residues. Trimming shortened V by 5 bases and J by 0 bases, and 7 bases separated the two germline ends. Germline loops: CDR1 MNHEY, CDR2 SMNVEV (reference sequence). The DNA of the CDR3 is TGTGCCAGCAGTGAGGCTCTGAACACTGAAGCTTTCTTT. It yields the protein CASSEALNTEAFF.

This chain links TRBV7-2 with TRBJ2-5; D is uncertain. The CDR3 covers 18 residues. Trimming shortened V by 1 base and J by 0 bases, and 18 bases separated the two germline ends. In germline, CDR1 is SGHTA, CDR2 FQGNSA. CDR3 coding DNA: TGTGCCAGCAGCTTAGTGCCGGGTCTAGATCGGAACCAAGAGACCCAGTACTTC. Protein product: CASSLVPGLDRNQETQYF. The whole variable domain, remainder taken from reference TRBV7-2 and TRBJ2-5, is GAGVSQSPSNKVTEKGKDVELRCDPISGHTALYWYRQSLGQGLEFLIYFQGNSAPDKSGLPSDRFSAERTGGSVSTLTIQRTQQEDSAVYLCASSLVPGLDRNQETQYFGPGTRLLVL.

This clonotype was counted ten times or more. The gene calls are TRBV7-2 and TRBJ2-7; 8 bases fit TRBD1. There are 15 residues in the CDR3. The germline V gene has CDR1 SGHTA and CDR2 FQGNSA. The J segment lost 4 bases and the V segment lost 0 bases, leaving 5 bases of the junction unmatched. CDR3 sequence (DNA): TGTGCCAGCAGCTTAGCACCGCAGGGGGCGTACGAGCAGTACTTC. Translating it yields CASSLAPQGAYEQYF.

The chain joins TRBV7-9 to TRBJ2-3; unclear D gene. There are 15 residues in the CDR3. V lost 0 bases and J 2 bases, leaving 9 bases between the germline ends. Germline CDR1 and CDR2: SEHNR and FQNEAQ (reference sequence). CDR3 protein: CASSLALRPTDTQYF. CDR3 DNA: TGTGCCAGCAGCTTAGCACTTCGACCCACAGATACGCAGTATTTT.

This rearrangement joins TRBV6-1 to TRBJ2-5, with D possibly TRBD2 on 6 matching bases. The better agreement between TRBJ2-7 and the DNA end casts doubt on the J call. CDR3 length: 10 amino acids. CDR1 MNHNS and CDR2 SASEGT come from the germline V gene. Here the CDR3 reads CATGVYEQYF. Here the CDR3 DNA reads TGTGCCACGGGAGTGTACGAGCAGTACTTC.

The V gene is TRBV10-3, the J gene TRBJ1-2, with 9 bases fitting TRBD1. CDR1 and CDR2 from the germline V gene are ENHRY and SYGVKD. V lost 3 bases and J lost 5; bases outside the gene matches: 10. This CDR3 contains 16 residues. The DNA of the CDR3 is TGTGCCATCAGTGACCCAAAGACAGGGGGAGGTTATGGCTACACCTTC. This translates into CAISDPKTGGGYGYTF.

V and J are TRBV6-6 and TRBJ2-5, with no clear D. The DNA matches TRBJ2-7 better at its end, which makes the J call doubtful. Per the germline V gene, CDR1 is MNHNY and CDR2 is SVGAGI (reference sequence). This CDR3 spans 15 amino acids. CDR3 nucleotide sequence: TGTGCCAGCAGTTACGGTACCCTGGGGACCTACGAGCAGTACTTC. Translated, it gives CASSYGTLGTYEQYF.

This clonotype was recorded a few times. V gene TRBV4-2 combines with J gene TRBJ2-1; 11 bases are shared with TRBD2. Germline CDR1 and CDR2: LGHNA and YNFKEQ. This CDR3 comprises 15 residues. V was pared by 1 base and J by 8 bases, with 4 bases of the junction left unmatched. The CDR3 reads CASSQGSGGVDEQFF. In nucleotides, the CDR3 is TGTGCCAGCAGCCAAGGTAGCGGGGGGGTGGATGAGCAGTTCTTC.

CDR3 protein: CASSPPGRVWGNEQYF. In DNA, the CDR3 is TGTGCCAGCAGTCCGCCCGGGAGAGTGTGGGGCAATGAGCAGTACTTC. The chain uses TRBV12-3 or TRBV12-4 and TRBJ2-1, with D possibly TRBD2 on 6 matching bases. The end of the DNA fits TRBJ2-7 better, so the J call may be wrong. The CDR3 has 16 amino acids.

The rearrangement joins TRBV7-8 to TRBJ2-6; D is possibly TRBD1 (6 bases). V was trimmed by 6 bases and J by 4 bases, leaving 13 bases between them. The CDR3 is 15 amino acids. Germline-derived CDR1 and CDR2 are SGHVS and FQNEAQ. CDR3 DNA sequence: TGTGCCAGCAGTATCAGGGGCCTCGGGGCCAACGTCCTGACTTTC. Its protein product is CASSIRGLGANVLTF.

V and J are TRBV6-5 and TRBJ2-1; 9 positions agree with TRBD1. Trimming took 0 bases from V and 1 from J; bases not matched to a gene: 1. The CDR3 sequence is 16 residues long. Germline V CDR1 and CDR2: MNHEY, SVGAGI. CDR3 protein: CASSYSTGGSYNEQFF. The CDR3 DNA is TGTGCCAGCAGTTACTCGACAGGGGGGTCCTACAATGAGCAGTTCTTC.